These T cell receptor beta chains were read from a single sample in a study of T cells in Graves' hyperthyroidism and ophthalmopathy. Each CDR3 protein gets one entry after TCRdb re-called the multiplex PCR reads with MiXCR. The sample has more than 300,000 distinct CDR3 sequences; around 13% are singletons. Sequencing used blood. The receptor source for this set is a woman aged 30 to 39 with Graves' hyperthyroidism. The CDR3 runs from the conserved cysteine through the conserved F or W.

v_gene	CDR3aa
TRBV6-1	CASGPHLIAGVTGELFF
TRBV7-9	CASSLGDRGSEAFF
TRBV6-1	CASSGQGETYGYTF
TRBV28	CASSLSVGSGGYTF
TRBV30	CAFDEQYF
TRBV5-1	CASMFTGGPSEQFF
TRBV6-2/TRBV6-3	CATLRGGNSNQPQHF
TRBV5-1	CASSLATGATGELFF
TRBV20-1	CSARDLTAAQGPYNEQFF
TRBV11-2	CASSLMWGKGEQFF
TRBV12-3/TRBV12-4	CASSISGPDTQYF
TRBV29-1	CSVEGGQAETQYF
TRBV6-6	CASSYSRVAHTQYF
TRBV5-6	CASSLRSSGSQTQYF
TRBV29-1	CSVEGGGKAEQYF
TRBV30	CAWSVVLANEQFF
TRBV27	CASSPSGFVDEQFF
TRBV5-4	CASRGEETQYF
TRBV6-1	CASISIRAQMNTEAFF
TRBV7-9	CASSVYSAEEQFF
TRBV20-1	CSASRGRPDTQYF
TRBV6-2/TRBV6-3	CASNNRRRNTEAFF
TRBV18	CASSPSRTGVAYEQYF
TRBV29-1	CSVRQGDQPQHF
TRBV6-5	CASSYSGLRVTEAFF
TRBV25-1	CASTRDSYGYTF
TRBV9	CASSVGVDNEQFF
TRBV6-1	CASSDNNQGANYGYTF
TRBV12-3/TRBV12-4	CASSTRRPAGTEAFF
TRBV6-1	CASRIDLGLTEAFF
TRBV10-3	CAIGGLGYEQYF
TRBV7-2	CASSLRRTSGELFF
TRBV7-2	CASRPDTNYGYTF
TRBV9	CASSGDRVPSPLHF
TRBV4-2	CASSQEPTTGELFF
TRBV19	CASRGTYNEQFF
TRBV27	CASSRRAFTGELFF